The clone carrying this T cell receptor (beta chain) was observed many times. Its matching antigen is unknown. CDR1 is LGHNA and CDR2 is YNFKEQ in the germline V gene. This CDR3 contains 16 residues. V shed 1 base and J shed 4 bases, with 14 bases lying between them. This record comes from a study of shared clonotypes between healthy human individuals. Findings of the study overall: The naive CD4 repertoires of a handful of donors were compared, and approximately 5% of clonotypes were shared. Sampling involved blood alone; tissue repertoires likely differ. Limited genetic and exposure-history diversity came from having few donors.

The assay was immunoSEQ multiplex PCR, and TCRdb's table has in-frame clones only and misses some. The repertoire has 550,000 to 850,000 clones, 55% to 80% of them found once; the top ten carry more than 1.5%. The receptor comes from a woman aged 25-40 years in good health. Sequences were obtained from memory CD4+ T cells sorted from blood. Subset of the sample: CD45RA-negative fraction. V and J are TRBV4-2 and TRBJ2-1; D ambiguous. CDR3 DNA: TGTGCCAGCAGCCAAGCTCTACAGCAGGATTACAATGAGCAGTTCTTC. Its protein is CASSQALQQDYNEQFF.